The TCR beta chain described here comes from a study of T cells after yellow fever vaccination. Overall study context: Each of the EM, EMRA, CM and Tscm memory subsets was sorted based on CD3, CD45RA, CCR7 and CD95.

Germline values: CDR1 LGHNA, CDR2 YNFKEQ. The V gene lost 1 base and the J gene lost 8 bases, with 17 bases spanning the gap. The CDR3 has 16 residues. There are a few counts of this clonotype. Study-level findings and limits: Repertoires sorted by FACS could include abundant clonotypes that are contaminants from the bulk population. Subsequent to the booster, the majority of primary-vaccination clones reappeared (about 97% CD4, around 85% CD8).

Template switching by 5'RACE produced TCR cDNA, adding a universal primer site and UMIs. One entry per CDR3 protein, called by TCRdb with MiXCR from the 5' RACE reads. The sample carries 45,000 to 75,000 distinct CDR3 sequences, approximately 6.1% recorded once. The source material was PBMCs, either bulk or a sorted T-cell subset (CD4+, CD8+, memory, or dextramer-sorted; not recorded which), sampled on the day of the yellow fever booster vaccination. This TCR came from a man between 18 and 29 years old who received the YFV17D yellow fever vaccine. The chain joins TRBV4-2 to TRBJ1-4; D is perhaps TRBD1 (5 bases). The CDR3, as DNA: TGTGCCAGCAGCCAAGTTGAGTCCGTGGGGGACGAAAAACTGTTTTTT. Translated: CASSQVESVGDEKLFF.